This record covers a single T cell receptor beta chain. With V trimmed by 4 bases and J by 3 bases, 5 bases remained unmatched. CDR3 size: 14 residues. Germline V gene data show CDR1 as LNHDA and CDR2 as SQIVND (reference sequence). These data come from a study of blood T cell repertoires in COVID-19. Study summary: PBMCs, B-cell-depleted T cells, or T cells provided the cDNA or gDNA that made up the material.

Data came from immunoSEQ multiplex PCR; TCRdb stores just in-frame clones and leaves some out. The table has 230,000 or so clones, 70% to 85% seen once. What was sequenced was peripheral blood. This chain links TRBV19 with TRBJ2-7, with 8 bases fitting TRBD1. This sequence originates from a woman in her 40s who had recovered from COVID-19. CDR3 in DNA: TGTGCCAGTAGTAAGGGACAGGTCAACTACGAGCAGTACTTC. Amino acid sequence: CASSKGQVNYEQYF.